The 3 T cell receptor beta chains below come from one sample, sequenced in a study of CD8+CD57+ T cells in acquired aplastic anemia. The authors sequenced patients whose flow cytometry had shown CD8+CD57+ cell expansion. Using genomic DNA as the template, TCR beta VDJ and CDR3 profiling was carried out. TCRdb analysed the reads with MiXCR anew, one entry per CDR3 protein. The profile covers roughly 500,000 distinct CDR3 sequences, with roughly a third appearing a single time and less than 0.85% taken by the ten largest. Sequences were obtained from sorted CD4+, CD8+, or CD8+CD57+ T cells (not recorded which) from PBMCs. These TCRs come from a human donor with aplastic anemia.

This clonotype appeared many times. V and J are TRBV2 and TRBJ1-2; 10 nucleotides align to TRBD1. Trimming cost V 11 bases and J 8 bases; bases outside gene matches: 8. The germline CDR1 and CDR2 sequences are SNHLY and FYNNEI. There are 12 residues in the CDR3. CDR3 sequence reads: CAGGTGVVGYTF. CDR3 in DNA: TGTGCCGGCGGGACAGGGGTCGTCGGCTACACCTTC.

This clonotype came up many times. The rearrangement joins TRBV7-2 to TRBJ1-5, with a weak D call TRBD1 (6 bases). CDR1 and CDR2 (germline): SGHTA, FQGNSA. The V end lost 5 bases, the J end lost 7 bases, and 12 bases lay between the germline ends. The length of the CDR3 is 13 residues. The CDR3 loop reads CASSPGDLQPQHF. The CDR3 DNA reads as TGTGCCAGCAGCCCAGGGGATCTACAGCCCCAGCATTTT. The full variable domain, with the rest looked up from reference TRBV7-2 and TRBJ1-5, is GAGVSQSPSNKVTEKGKDVELRCDPISGHTALYWYRQSLGQGLEFLIYFQGNSAPDKSGLPSDRFSAERTGGSVSTLTIQRTQQEDSAVYLCASSPGDLQPQHFGDGTRLSIL.

This clonotype was counted ten times or more. The genes are TRBV19 and TRBJ1-6; maybe TRBD1 (5 bases). The CDR3 runs to 16 residues. The V and J ends lost 5 bases and 0 bases respectively, with 11 bases between them. Germline loops: CDR1 LNHDA, CDR2 SQIVND (reference sequence). In nucleotides, the CDR3 is TGTGCCAGTAGTGATACAGGAAGCTCCTATAATTCACCCCTCCACTTT. It encodes CASSDTGSSYNSPLHF.